This T cell receptor (beta chain) was found in a study of tissue T cells after allogeneic stem cell transplantation. Study conclusions and caveats: Within patients, tissue anatomy strongly shaped TCR repertoire composition.

As regards this clone: What it binds is unknown. The germline and genes are mouse ones. The CDR3 extends 1 residue past the end of the read, so its final part is completed from the germline J gene.

Assay used: immunoSEQ multiplex PCR; TCRdb lists only in-frame clones, some missing. The sample contains a few thousand clones, over 40% of which appear only once. V lost 2 bases to trimming and J lost 3 bases; unmatched junction nucleotides: 3. Germline lookup yields CDR1 SGHSN and CDR2 HYEKVE. The length of the CDR3 is 14 residues. Time point of the sample: mouse harvest day 14 after allogeneic transplant. Mouse grafts combined 10^7 T-cell-depleted bone marrow cells with 10^6 splenic CD5+ T cells. The chain joins TRBV12-1 to TRBJ2-5, with TRBD2 matching 8 bases. The sequence was collected from a female BALB/c mouse given C57BL/6 T cells with graft-versus-host disease after an allogeneic hematopoietic cell transplant. The sequencing input was lymph node tissue. The CDR3 here is CASSPGTGQDTQYF. The sequenced CDR3 bases are TGTGCCAGCTCTCCCGGGACTGGACAAGACACCCAGTAC. The full variable domain, rest sourced from reference TRBV12-1 and TRBJ2-5, is DSGVVQSPRHIIKEKGGRSVLTCIPISGHSNVVWYQQTLGKELKFLIQHYEKVERDKGFLPSRFSVQQFDDYHSEMNMSALELEDSAMYFCASSPGTGQDTQYFGPGTRLLVL.